What follows describes a single TCR beta chain. This record belongs to a study of blood T cell repertoires in COVID-19. On the study more broadly: Sites across the United States, Italy and Spain contributed samples from acute and convalescent COVID-19. Sources were T cells, B-cell-depleted T cells, or PBMCs; the material itself was cDNA or gDNA.

CDR3 length: 14 amino acids. V was clipped by 1 base and J by 4 bases, with 11 bases between them. Germline CDR1 is SGHRS and CDR2 is YFSETQ. Original methodology: It was from reference gene primer amplification that nucleated cell counts were estimated. The table came from immunoSEQ multiplex PCR; TCRdb's copy has only in-frame clones and leaves some out. That table gives V, J and clone size, and the DNA gave D and trimming. Among 85,000 to 95,000 clones listed, around 86% were seen once. The chain links TRBV5-1 to TRBJ1-2; D is ambiguous. The TCR was taken from a woman aged 80 or over with acute or convalescent COVID-19. The sample consisted of peripheral blood. CDR3 residues: CASSLSLPLYGYTF. The CDR3 DNA sequence: TGCGCCAGCAGCTTGAGTCTACCCCTCTATGGCTACACCTTC. The entire variable domain, with the rest obtained from reference TRBV5-1 and TRBJ1-2, is as follows: KAGVTQTPRYLIKTRGQQVTLSCSPISGHRSVSWYQQTPGQGLQFLFEYFSETQRNKGNFPGRFSGRQFSNSRSEMNVSTLELGDSALYLCASSLSLPLYGYTFGSGTRLTVV.